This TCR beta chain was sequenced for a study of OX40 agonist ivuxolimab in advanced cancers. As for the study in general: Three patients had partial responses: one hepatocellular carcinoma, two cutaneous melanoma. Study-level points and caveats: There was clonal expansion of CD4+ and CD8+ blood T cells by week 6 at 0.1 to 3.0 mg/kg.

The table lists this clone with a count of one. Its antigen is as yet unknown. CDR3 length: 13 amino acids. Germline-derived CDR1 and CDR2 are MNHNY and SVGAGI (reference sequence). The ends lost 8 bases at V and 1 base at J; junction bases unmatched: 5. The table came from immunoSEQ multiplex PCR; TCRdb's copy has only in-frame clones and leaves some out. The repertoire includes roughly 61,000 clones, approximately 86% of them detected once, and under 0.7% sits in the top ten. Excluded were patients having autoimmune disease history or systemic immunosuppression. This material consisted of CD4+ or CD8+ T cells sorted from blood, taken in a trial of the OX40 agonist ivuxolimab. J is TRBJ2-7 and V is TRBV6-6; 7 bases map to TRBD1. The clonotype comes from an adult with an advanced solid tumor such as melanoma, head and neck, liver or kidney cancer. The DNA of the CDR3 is TGTGCCAGCCGGCCGGGACAGTCCTACGAGCAGTACTTC. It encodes CASRPGQSYEQYF.